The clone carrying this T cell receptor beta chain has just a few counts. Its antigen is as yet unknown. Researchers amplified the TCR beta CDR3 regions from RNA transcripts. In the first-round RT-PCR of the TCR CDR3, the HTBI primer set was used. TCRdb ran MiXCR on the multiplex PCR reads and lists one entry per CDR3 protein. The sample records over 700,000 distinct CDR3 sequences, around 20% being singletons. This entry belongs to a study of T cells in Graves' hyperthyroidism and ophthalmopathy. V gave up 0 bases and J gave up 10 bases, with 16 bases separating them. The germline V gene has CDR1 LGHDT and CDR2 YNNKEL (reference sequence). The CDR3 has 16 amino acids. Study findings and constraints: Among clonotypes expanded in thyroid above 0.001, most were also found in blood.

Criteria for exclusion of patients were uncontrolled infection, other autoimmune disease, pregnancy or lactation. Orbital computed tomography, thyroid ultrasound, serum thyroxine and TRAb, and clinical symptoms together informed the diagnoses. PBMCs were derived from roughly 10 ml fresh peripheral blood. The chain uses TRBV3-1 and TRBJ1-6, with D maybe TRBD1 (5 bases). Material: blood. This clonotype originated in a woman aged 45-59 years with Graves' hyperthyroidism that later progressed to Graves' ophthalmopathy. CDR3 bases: TGTGCCAGCAGCCAAGATCGCGCAGGGTCGGGCTCACCCCTCCACTTT. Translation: CASSQDRAGSGSPLHF.